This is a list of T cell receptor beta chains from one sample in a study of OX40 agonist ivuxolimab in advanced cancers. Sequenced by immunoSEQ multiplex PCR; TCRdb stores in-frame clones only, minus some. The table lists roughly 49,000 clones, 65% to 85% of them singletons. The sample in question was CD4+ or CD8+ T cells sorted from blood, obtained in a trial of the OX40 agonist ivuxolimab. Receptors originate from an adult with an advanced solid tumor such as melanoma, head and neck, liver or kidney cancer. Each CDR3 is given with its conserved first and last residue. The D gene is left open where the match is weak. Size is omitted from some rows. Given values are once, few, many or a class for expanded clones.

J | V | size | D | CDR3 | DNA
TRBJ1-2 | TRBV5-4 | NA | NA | CASSSTTNYGYTF | TGTGCCAGCAGCTCCACAACTAACTATGGCTACACCTTC
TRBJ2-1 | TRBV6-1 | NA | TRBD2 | CASSGRGGQIDNEQFF | TGTGCCAGCAGTGGCCGGGGGGGTCAAATTGACAATGAGCAGTTCTTC
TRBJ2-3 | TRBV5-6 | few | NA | CASSLVVGLTDTQYF | TGTGCCAGCAGCTTGGTGGTAGGGCTCACAGATACGCAGTATTTT
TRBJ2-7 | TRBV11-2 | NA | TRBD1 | CASSLDGTGWNEQYF | TGTGCCAGCAGCTTAGATGGGACAGGCTGGAACGAGCAGTACTTC
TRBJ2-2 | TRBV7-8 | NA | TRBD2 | CASSARLAGEYTGELFF | TGTGCCAGCAGCGCCAGACTAGCGGGGGAGTACACCGGGGAGCTGTTTTTT
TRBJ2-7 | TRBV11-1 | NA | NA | CASSYTGSSSLTYEQYF | TGTGCCAGCAGCTATACGGGATCGAGTTCCCTTACCTACGAGCAGTACTTC
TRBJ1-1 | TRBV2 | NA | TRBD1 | CASSDPPQGRAFF | TGTGCCAGCAGTGACCCCCCACAGGGGCGAGCTTTCTTT
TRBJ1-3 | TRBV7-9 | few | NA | CASSSGSGNTIYF | TGTGCCAGCAGCTCGGGCTCTGGAAACACCATATATTTT
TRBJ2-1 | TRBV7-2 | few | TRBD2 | CASSLASGGLPSYNEQFF | TGTGCCAGCAGCTTGGCAAGCGGGGGCCTCCCCTCCTACAATGAGCAGTTCTTC
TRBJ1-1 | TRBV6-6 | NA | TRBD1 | CASSLTGATEAFF | TGTGCCAGCAGTCTTACAGGGGCCACTGAAGCTTTCTTT
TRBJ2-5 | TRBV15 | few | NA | CATSRLEVAETQYF | TGTGCCACCAGCCGTCTGGAGGTGGCAGAGACCCAGTACTTC
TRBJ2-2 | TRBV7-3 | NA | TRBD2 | CASSRTSGGNTGELFF | TGTGCCAGCAGTCGAACTAGCGGGGGGAACACCGGGGAGCTGTTTTTT
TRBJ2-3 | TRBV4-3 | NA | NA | CASSQGIERTTDTQYF | TGCGCCAGCAGCCAAGGTATCGAGCGGACCACAGATACGCAGTATTTT
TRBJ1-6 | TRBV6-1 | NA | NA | CASSARGQGGNSPLHF | TGTGCCAGCAGTGCGAGAGGTCAGGGTGGTAATTCACCCCTCCACTTT
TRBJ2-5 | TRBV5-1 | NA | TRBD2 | CASSLNGGFQETQYF | TGCGCCAGCAGCCTCAACGGGGGGTTCCAAGAGACCCAGTACTTC
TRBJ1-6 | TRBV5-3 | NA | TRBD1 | CARSLDRGVNSPLHF | TGTGCCAGAAGCTTGGACAGGGGAGTAAATTCACCCCTCCACTTT
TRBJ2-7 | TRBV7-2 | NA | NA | CASSKGGQSYEQYF | TGTGCCAGCAGCAAGGGCGGACAGAGCTACGAGCAGTACTTC
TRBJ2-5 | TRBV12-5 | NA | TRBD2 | CASGSGLAGGPGETQYF | TGTGCTAGTGGCAGCGGACTAGCGGGGGGGCCGGGGGAGACCCAGTACTTC
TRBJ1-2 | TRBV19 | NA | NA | CASSTVRYGYTF | TGTGCCAGTAGTACGGTTAGATATGGCTACACCTTC
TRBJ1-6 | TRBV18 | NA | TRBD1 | CASSGGTGLNSPLHF | TGTGCCAGCTCAGGAGGGACAGGGTTAAATTCACCCCTCCACTTT
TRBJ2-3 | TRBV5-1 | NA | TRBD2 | CASSLRLAGGTDTQYF | TGCGCCAGCAGCCTAAGACTAGCGGGAGGCACAGATACGCAGTATTTT
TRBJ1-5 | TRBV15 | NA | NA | CATSRERASNQPQHF | TGTGCCACCAGCAGGGAGCGGGCCAGCAATCAGCCCCAGCATTTT
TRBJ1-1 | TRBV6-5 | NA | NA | CASSYSTPRGAAFF | TGTGCCAGCAGTTACTCGACACCTAGGGGGGCAGCTTTCTTT
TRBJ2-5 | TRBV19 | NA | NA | CASQEKTKETQYF | TGTGCCAGTCAAGAAAAGACGAAAGAGACCCAGTACTTC
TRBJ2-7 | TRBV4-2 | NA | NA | CASSQFSTGISYEQYF | TGTGCCAGCAGCCAATTTTCGACAGGAATTTCCTACGAGCAGTACTTC
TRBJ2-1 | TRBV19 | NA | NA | CASSFNRGGSGNEQFF | TGTGCCAGTAGTTTTAACAGGGGAGGTTCGGGCAATGAGCAGTTCTTC
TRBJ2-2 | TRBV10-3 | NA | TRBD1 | CAISESGQANTGELFF | TGTGCCATCAGTGAGTCGGGACAGGCGAACACCGGGGAGCTGTTTTTT
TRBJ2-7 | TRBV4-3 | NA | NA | CASIPRGGPSYEQYF | TGCGCCAGCATCCCCAGGGGGGGCCCATCCTACGAGCAGTACTTC
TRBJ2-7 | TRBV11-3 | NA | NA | CASSLGGQGSYEQYF | TGTGCCAGCAGCTTAGGCGGTCAGGGCTCCTACGAGCAGTACTTC
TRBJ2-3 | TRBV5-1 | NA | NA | CASSVSTGTDTQYF | TGCGCCAGCAGCGTATCGACAGGAACAGATACGCAGTATTTT
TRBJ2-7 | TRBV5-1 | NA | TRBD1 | CASAVMGQGHEQYF | TGCGCCAGCGCGGTTATGGGACAGGGTCACGAGCAGTACTTC
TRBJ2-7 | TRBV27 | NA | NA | CASSLTGTFYEQYF | TGTGCCAGCAGCCTGACAGGGACTTTCTACGAGCAGTACTTC
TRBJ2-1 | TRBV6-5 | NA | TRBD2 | CASSLSGGGYNEQFF | TGTGCCAGCAGCCTCAGCGGGGGAGGATACAATGAGCAGTTCTTC
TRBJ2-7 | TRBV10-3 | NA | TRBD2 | CAIRIAGGYEQYF | TGTGCCATCAGAATAGCGGGGGGCTACGAGCAGTACTTC
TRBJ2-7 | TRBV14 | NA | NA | CASSRGRIYEQYF | TGTGCCAGCAGCCGCGGACGGATCTACGAGCAGTACTTC
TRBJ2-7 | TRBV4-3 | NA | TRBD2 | CASSMTSGGSHEQYF | TGCGCCAGCAGCATGACTAGCGGGGGGTCCCACGAGCAGTACTTC
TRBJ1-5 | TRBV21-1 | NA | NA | CASSTNRGECQPQHF | TGTGCCAGCAGCACTAACAGGGGGGAGTGTCAGCCCCAGCATTTT
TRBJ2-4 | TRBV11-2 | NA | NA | CASSFLGLGKNIQYF | TGTGCCAGCAGCTTTTTGGGGTTAGGCAAAAACATTCAGTACTTC
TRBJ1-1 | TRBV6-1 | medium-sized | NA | CASSVYGQNTEAFF | TGTGCCAGCAGTGTGTATGGGCAGAACACTGAAGCTTTCTTT
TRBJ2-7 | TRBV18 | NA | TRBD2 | CASSPGTSAYEQYF | TGTGCCAGCTCACCAGGGACTAGCGCCTACGAGCAGTACTTC
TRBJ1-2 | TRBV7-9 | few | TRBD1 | CASSKGTAIGRDYTF | TGTGCCAGCAGCAAGGGGACAGCGATTGGACGTGACTACACCTTC